This T cell receptor (beta chain) was sequenced for a study of cytomegalovirus exposure and HLA in healthy donors. General study findings and limits: Analysis performed later showed TCR beta chains linked to HLA being more clonally expanded than equally common others.

The PCR had 60 Vbeta and 13 Jbeta primers. The repertoire was sequenced with immunoSEQ multiplex PCR; TCRdb's copy has only in-frame clones and lacks some. The sample includes 200,000 to 250,000 clones, about four fifths of them seen just once. The V gene end was trimmed by 1 base and the J gene end by 10 bases; junction bases not matched to a gene: 12. CDR3 size: 16 residues. Germline values: CDR1 SGHDT, CDR2 YYEEEE. With regard to this clone: Antigen: not known.

Sequencing used PBMCs. The origin of this receptor is a woman between 45 and 65 years old in good health and CMV-seropositive. The gene calls are TRBV5-6 and TRBJ1-4; 8 bases align to TRBD1. The CDR3 DNA follows: TGTGCCAGCAGCTTGTTTGGGGGGACAGGACTTTTAAAACTGTTTTTT. This codes for CASSLFGGTGLLKLFF.